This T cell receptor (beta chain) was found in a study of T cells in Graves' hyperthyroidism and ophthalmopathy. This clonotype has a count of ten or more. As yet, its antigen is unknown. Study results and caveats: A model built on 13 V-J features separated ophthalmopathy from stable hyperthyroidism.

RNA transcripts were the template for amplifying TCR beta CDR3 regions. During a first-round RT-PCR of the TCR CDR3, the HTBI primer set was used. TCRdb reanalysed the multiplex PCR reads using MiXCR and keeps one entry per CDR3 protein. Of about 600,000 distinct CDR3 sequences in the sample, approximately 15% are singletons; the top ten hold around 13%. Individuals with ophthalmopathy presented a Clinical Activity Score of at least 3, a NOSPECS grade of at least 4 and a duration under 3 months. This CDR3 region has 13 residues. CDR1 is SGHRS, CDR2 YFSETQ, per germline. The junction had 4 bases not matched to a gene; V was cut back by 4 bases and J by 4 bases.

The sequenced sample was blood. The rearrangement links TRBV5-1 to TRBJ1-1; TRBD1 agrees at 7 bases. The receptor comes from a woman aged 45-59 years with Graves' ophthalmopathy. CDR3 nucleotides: TGCGCCAGCAGCCAACAGGGGACCACTGAAGCTTTCTTT. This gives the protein CASSQQGTTEAFF.